Here is one TCR beta chain with its context. Regarding donors, all were healthy bone marrow donors. This entry comes from a study of cytomegalovirus exposure and HLA in healthy donors. Overall study: A previous analysis identified approximately 110 million unique TCR beta sequences derived from some 170 million T cells. The study placed around 80% of its approximately 400 genotyped donors in the Caucasian-associated ancestry cluster.

A multiplex PCR was run with 60 Vbeta primers and 13 Jbeta primers. Method: immunoSEQ multiplex PCR; TCRdb's copy keeps in-frame clones and lacks some. The sample contains over 150,000 clones, approximately 80% of which appear only once. Per germline, CDR1 SGHDT and CDR2 YYEEEE. CDR3 length equals 14 residues. V was pared by 2 bases and J by 4 bases, with 1 base of the junction left unmatched. This chain links TRBV5-6 with TRBJ1-5; 9 nucleotides match TRBD1. Sequencing used PBMCs. This TCR was recovered from a man under 40 in good health and CMV-seropositive. This chain's CDR3 is CASSLQGANQPQHF. The CDR3 DNA is TGTGCCAGCAGCTTACAGGGGGCAAATCAGCCCCAGCATTTT.